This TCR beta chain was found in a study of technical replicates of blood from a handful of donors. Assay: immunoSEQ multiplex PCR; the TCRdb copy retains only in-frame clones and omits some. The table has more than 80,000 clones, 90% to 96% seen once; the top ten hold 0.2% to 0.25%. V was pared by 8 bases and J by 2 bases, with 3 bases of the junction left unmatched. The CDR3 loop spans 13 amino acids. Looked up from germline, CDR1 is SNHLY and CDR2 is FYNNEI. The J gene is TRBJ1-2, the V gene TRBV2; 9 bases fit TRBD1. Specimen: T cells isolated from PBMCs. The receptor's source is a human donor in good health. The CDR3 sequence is CASSDRGNYGYTF. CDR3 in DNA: TGTGCCAGCTCGGACAGGGGCAACTATGGCTACACCTTC.